This TCR beta chain was recovered during a study of shared clonotypes between healthy human individuals. Overall study context: Three plates were used per donor for CD4 naive, three for CD4 memory, two for CD8 naive and one for CD8 memory.

CD45RO-negative CD8 cells positively selected for CCR7 made up the naive population, which excluded terminally differentiated effector memory CD45RA+ cells. This table comes from immunoSEQ multiplex PCR, and its TCRdb copy is limited to in-frame clones, with some not included. This table has some 2,000,000 clones, over 85% appearing once. Germline CDR1 and CDR2: GTSNPN and SVGIG (reference sequence). The V end was cut by 2 bases, the J end by 10 bases, with 9 bases between. This CDR3 comprises 11 residues. The sequence derives from a man aged 18 to 29 in good health. The sample taken for sequencing was naive CD8+ T cells sorted from blood. The J gene is TRBJ2-1, the V gene TRBV30; possibly TRBD2 for D (5 bases). The CDR3 region has the DNA TGTGCCTGGAGTATCGTAGCGGAGCAGTTCTTC. Its translation: CAWSIVAEQFF.